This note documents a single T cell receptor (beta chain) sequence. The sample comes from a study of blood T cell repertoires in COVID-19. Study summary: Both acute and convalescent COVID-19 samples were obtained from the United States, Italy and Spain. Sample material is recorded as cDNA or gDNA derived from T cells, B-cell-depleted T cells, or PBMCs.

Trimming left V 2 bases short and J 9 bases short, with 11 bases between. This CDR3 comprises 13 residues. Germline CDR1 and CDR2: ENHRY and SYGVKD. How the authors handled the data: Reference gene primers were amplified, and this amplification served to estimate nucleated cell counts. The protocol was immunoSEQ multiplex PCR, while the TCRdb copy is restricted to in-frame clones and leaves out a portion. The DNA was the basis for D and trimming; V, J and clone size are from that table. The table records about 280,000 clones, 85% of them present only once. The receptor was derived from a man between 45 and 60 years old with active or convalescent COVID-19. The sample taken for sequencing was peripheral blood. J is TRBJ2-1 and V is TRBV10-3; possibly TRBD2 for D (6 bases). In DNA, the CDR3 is TGTGCCATCAGTGAGAGGGACGGGGGTGAGCAGTTCTTC. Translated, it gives CAISERDGGEQFF.